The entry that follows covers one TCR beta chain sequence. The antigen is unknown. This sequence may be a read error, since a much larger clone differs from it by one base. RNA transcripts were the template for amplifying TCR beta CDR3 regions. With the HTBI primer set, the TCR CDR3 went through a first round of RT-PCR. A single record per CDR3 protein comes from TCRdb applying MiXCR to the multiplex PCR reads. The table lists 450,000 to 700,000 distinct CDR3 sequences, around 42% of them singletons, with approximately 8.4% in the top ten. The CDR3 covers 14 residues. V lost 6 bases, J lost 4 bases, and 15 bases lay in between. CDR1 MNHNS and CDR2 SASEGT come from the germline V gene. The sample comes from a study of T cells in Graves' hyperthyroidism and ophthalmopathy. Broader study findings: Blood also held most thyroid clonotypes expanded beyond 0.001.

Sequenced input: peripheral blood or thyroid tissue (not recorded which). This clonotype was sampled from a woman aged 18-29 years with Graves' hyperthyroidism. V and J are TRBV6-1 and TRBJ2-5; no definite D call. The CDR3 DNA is TGTGCCAGCAGGCCCGTATTTGCGGTAGAGACCCAGTACTTC. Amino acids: CASRPVFAVETQYF.